Shown below are 13 T cell receptor beta chains from a single sample sequenced in a study of cytomegalovirus exposure and HLA in healthy donors. Only in-frame clones appear in the TCRdb table, and some are missing; sequencing was by immunoSEQ multiplex PCR. The table shows approximately 120,000 clones, with 80% to 90% occurring only once. The sequenced sample consisted of PBMCs. The receptors here all came from a woman in her late teens or twenties in good health and CMV-seronegative.

The V call is TRBV5-1, the J call TRBJ1-5; D gene uncertain. Trimming stripped 0 bases from V and 0 bases from J, with 4 bases between. The CDR3 contains 14 residues. Germline values: CDR1 SGHRS, CDR2 YFSETQ. The CDR3 sequence is CASSLDGSNQPQHF. CDR3 DNA sequence: TGCGCCAGCAGCTTGGACGGTAGCAATCAGCCCCAGCATTTT. Drawing the rest from reference TRBV5-1 and TRBJ1-5, the complete variable domain is KAGVTQTPRYLIKTRGQQVTLSCSPISGHRSVSWYQQTPGQGLQFLFEYFSETQRNKGNFPGRFSGRQFSNSRSEMNVSTLELGDSALYLCASSLDGSNQPQHFGDGTRLSIL.

The genes are TRBV19 and TRBJ2-1; a weak D match, TRBD1 (7 bases). The germline CDR1 and CDR2 sequences are LNHDA and SQIVND (reference sequence). The germline V and J ends were trimmed by 5 bases and 4 bases, with 18 bases remaining between them. The CDR3 extends over 16 amino acids. The chain's CDR3 is CASSPGTRDRYNEQFF. Written as DNA, the CDR3 is TGTGCCAGTAGTCCTGGGACTCGGGACAGATACAATGAGCAGTTCTTC.

The chain joins TRBV7-6 to TRBJ2-3; 16 bases match TRBD2. J was trimmed by 2 bases and V by 5 bases; bases with no gene match: 4. The germline V gene has CDR1 SGHVS and CDR2 FNYEAQ. The CDR3 is 17 residues long. The CDR3 reads CASSQGTSGGVTDTQYF. The CDR3 DNA follows: TGTGCCAGCAGCCAAGGGACTAGCGGGGGGGTCACAGATACGCAGTATTTT.

The chain combines TRBV5-6 with TRBJ2-1; 9 nucleotides agree with TRBD2. V shed 2 bases and J 2 bases; nucleotides not matched to a gene: 5. The CDR3 covers 16 residues. Looked up from germline, CDR1 is SGHDT and CDR2 is YYEEEE. CDR3 nucleotide sequence: TGTGCCAGCAGCTTCCTTAGCGGGAGAACCTACAATGAGCAGTTCTTC. Protein sequence: CASSFLSGRTYNEQFF.

This clone was detected a few times. This chain uses TRBV15 with TRBJ1-5; D ambiguous. V lost 4 bases and J 1 base, leaving 11 bases between the germline ends. Per germline, CDR1 LNHNV and CDR2 YYDKDF (reference sequence). This CDR3 has 15 residues. The CDR3 loop is CATSTGFSSNQPQHF. The CDR3 DNA reads TGTGCCACCAGCACGGGGTTCTCAAGCAATCAGCCCCAGCATTTT.

V and J are TRBV6-1 and TRBJ1-1; unclear D gene. Trimming pared 7 bases from V and 4 bases from J, leaving 13 bases between. Germline V gene data show CDR1 as MNHNS and CDR2 as SASEGT. The length of the CDR3 is 13 residues. The CDR3 is CASIYGGSTEAFF. CDR3 in DNA: TGTGCCAGCATTTACGGTGGGAGCACTGAAGCTTTCTTT.

The J gene is TRBJ1-4, the V gene TRBV28, with D uncertain. Trimming took 4 bases from V and 0 from J, leaving 18 bases between them. Germline assignment: CDR1 MDHEN and CDR2 SYDVKM. The CDR3 contains 18 residues. Here the CDR3 reads CASSSVKNHFATNEKLFF. As DNA, the CDR3 is TGTGCCAGCAGTTCTGTAAAGAACCACTTTGCAACTAATGAAAAACTGTTTTTT. Complete variable domain (other parts from reference TRBV28 and TRBJ1-4): DVKVTQSSRYLVKRTGEKVFLECVQDMDHENMFWYRQDPGLGLRLIYFSYDVKMKEKGDIPEGYSVSREKKERFSLILESASTNQTSMYLCASSSVKNHFATNEKLFFGSGTQLSVL.

This clone was detected only once. The CDR3 protein is CASSPTRGGHEQYF. The CDR3 region has the DNA TGTGCCAGCAGCCCTACCCGGGGGGGGCACGAGCAGTACTTC. The V and J genes are TRBV9 and TRBJ2-7, with 8 bases that match TRBD2. V shed 4 bases and J 5 bases; nucleotides not matched to a gene: 8. The germline V gene encodes CDR1 SGDLS and CDR2 YYNGEE. The length of the CDR3 is 14 residues.

This chain links TRBV11-2 with TRBJ2-2; no reliable D call. Trimming cost V 6 bases and J 1 base, with 12 bases left between them. Per germline, CDR1 SGHAT and CDR2 FQNNGV. CDR3 size: 15 residues. The CDR3 DNA is TGTGCCAGCAGTCCGATTAGAGGGAACACCGGGGAGCTGTTTTTT. This gives the protein CASSPIRGNTGELFF.

V and J are TRBV7-2 and TRBJ2-7, with 8 bases aligning to TRBD2. The CDR3 is 15 residues long. Germline CDR1 SGHTA, CDR2 FQGNSA. Trimming removed 5 bases from V and 3 bases from J; junction bases left unmatched: 9. The CDR3 coding sequence is TGTGCCAGCAGCCGGGATAGTAGCGGGGTCTACGAGCAGTACTTC. This codes for CASSRDSSGVYEQYF.

This chain joins TRBV28 and TRBJ2-3, with TRBD2 matching 11 bases. Germline V lookup: CDR1 MDHEN, CDR2 SYDVKM. This CDR3 contains 14 residues. The junction had 4 bases not matched to a gene; V was cut back by 6 bases and J by 5 bases. The CDR3 DNA reads TGTGCCAGCAGCGTTAGCGGGAGGGGAGATACGCAGTATTTT. Its translation: CASSVSGRGDTQYF.

The V gene is TRBV19, the J gene TRBJ2-6, with 11 bases aligning to TRBD2. This CDR3 contains 17 residues. The trim removed 7 bases at V and 1 base at J, leaving 6 bases unmatched. CDR1 and CDR2 from the germline V gene are LNHDA and SQIVND (reference sequence). The CDR3 DNA reads as TGTGCCAGTAATAAGGCTAGCGGGGGGTCTGGGGCCAACGTCCTGACTTTC. Its translation is CASNKASGGSGANVLTF.

The V call is TRBV4-1, the J call TRBJ1-6; D gene ambiguous. CDR1 and CDR2 from the germline V gene are MGHRA and YSYEKL. This CDR3 has 15 amino acids. V dropped 0 bases and J dropped 7 bases, with 10 bases sitting between them. The CDR3 spells CASSQDRGGNSPLHF. CDR3 in DNA: TGCGCCAGCAGCCAAGATCGGGGTGGGAATTCACCCCTCCACTTT.